A single sample gave rise to the 5 T cell receptor beta chains below, sequenced in a study of CD8 T cells in ankylosing spondylitis. TCRdb analysed the 5' RACE reads with MiXCR anew, one entry per CDR3 protein. The top ten clones hold roughly 9.2% of a sample with 250,000 to 400,000 distinct CDR3 sequences, 11% of them seen once. The specimen was blood, either unsorted or a sorted T cell fraction (not recorded which). Source of these receptors: a female donor with ankylosing spondylitis or in good health (not recorded which).

This clonotype showed up many times. This chain links TRBV20-1 with TRBJ1-4; D is unclear. The CDR3 runs 12 residues. The V gene lost 1 base and the J gene lost 12 bases, with 12 bases spanning the gap. Germline values: CDR1 DFQATT, CDR2 SNEGSKA (reference sequence). The CDR3 spells CSARVGGEQLFF. DNA of the CDR3: TGCAGTGCTAGAGTGGGCGGCGAGCAACTGTTTTTT.

This clonotype was counted many times. V gene TRBV6-5 combines with J gene TRBJ2-2; no definite D call. Germline CDR1 reads MNHEY; CDR2 reads SVGAGI. V was pared by 2 bases and J by 3 bases, with 10 bases between. The CDR3 runs to 15 residues. For the CDR3, the DNA is TGTGCCAGCAGTTACATGGGCCAACACACCGGGGAGCTGTTTTTT. Its protein is CASSYMGQHTGELFF.

This clonotype was recorded at least ten times. V is TRBV5-1 and J is TRBJ1-5; D possibly corresponds to TRBD1 (6 bases). Germline V gene sequence: CDR1 SGHRS, CDR2 YFSETQ. Trimming left V 6 bases short and J 2 bases short, with 12 bases between. The CDR3 extends over 14 amino acids. The CDR3 loop is CASNPGDGNQPQHF. The CDR3 DNA is TGCGCCAGCAATCCAGGGGACGGCAATCAGCCCCAGCATTTT. Full variable domain (outside the CDR3, taken from reference TRBV5-1 and TRBJ1-5): KAGVTQTPRYLIKTRGQQVTLSCSPISGHRSVSWYQQTPGQGLQFLFEYFSETQRNKGNFPGRFSGRQFSNSRSEMNVSTLELGDSALYLCASNPGDGNQPQHFGDGTRLSIL.

In its sample, this clonotype was seen a few times. The chain has TRBV6-1 and TRBJ2-1; TRBD2 matches 11 bases. The ends lost 6 bases at V and 7 bases at J; junction bases unmatched: 8. The germline V gene has CDR1 MNHNS and CDR2 SASEGT. The CDR3 runs to 15 residues. CDR3 nucleotides: TGTGCCAGCAGCCCACTAGCGGGAGTATGGAATGAGCAGTTCTTC. Protein sequence: CASSPLAGVWNEQFF.

This rearrangement joins TRBV6-2 or TRBV6-3 to TRBJ2-3; D unclear. Trimming cost V 7 bases and J 6 bases, with 14 bases left between them. The germline V gene has CDR1 MNHEY and CDR2 SVGEGT. This CDR3 has 13 amino acids. The CDR3 nucleotides are TGTGCCAGCAAGGATGGCTCGAGGGATACGCAGTATTTT. Amino acid sequence: CASKDGSRDTQYF.